The 5 T cell receptor beta chains listed next were all sequenced from one sample in a study of cytomegalovirus exposure and HLA in healthy donors. The PCR made use of 60 Vbeta and 13 Jbeta primers. Some clones are missing from TCRdb's copy, which holds only in-frame ones; the method was immunoSEQ multiplex PCR. This sample has 150,000 to 200,000 clones; more than 65% occur once, and the top ten carry 9% to 10%. Sequencing input: PBMCs. Receptors originate from a man aged 18 to 29 in good health and CMV-seropositive.

This rearrangement joins TRBV5-6 to TRBJ2-7; TRBD1 matches 10 bases. CDR3 length: 15 residues. Germline trimming cut 0 bases from V and 4 bases from J; bases unmatched to any gene: 4. The germline gives CDR1 SGHDT, CDR2 YYEEEE. CDR3 bases: TGTGCCAGCAGCTTGGTGGGACAGGGGAGGTACGAGCAGTACTTC. Translation: CASSLVGQGRYEQYF.

This rearrangement joins TRBV19 to TRBJ1-5; D gene unclear. The V end was cut by 1 base, the J end by 0 bases, with 10 bases between. The germline gives CDR1 LNHDA, CDR2 SQIVND (reference sequence). This CDR3 comprises 16 residues. The CDR3 sequence: CASSIGGLLSNQPQHF. In DNA, the CDR3 is TGTGCCAGTAGTATAGGAGGCCTACTTAGCAATCAGCCCCAGCATTTT.

The chain employs TRBV4-1 and TRBJ1-1; D remains ambiguous. Germline values: CDR1 MGHRA, CDR2 YSYEKL. V lost 1 base and J 0 bases, leaving 6 bases between the germline ends. The CDR3 consists of 14 residues. DNA of the CDR3: TGCGCCAGCAGCCAAGTCGGGTTGAACACTGAAGCTTTCTTT. Translated, it gives CASSQVGLNTEAFF.

The chain links TRBV7-6 to TRBJ2-1; 10 bases line up with TRBD2. Germline-derived CDR1 and CDR2 are SGHVS and FNYEAQ. CDR3 size: 15 residues. V shed 5 bases, J shed 9 bases, and the junction held 10 bases outside the gene matches. The chain's CDR3 is CASSPPSGSVTEQFF. In DNA form, the CDR3 reads TGTGCCAGCAGCCCCCCTAGCGGGAGTGTTACTGAGCAGTTCTTC.

The V call is TRBV7-7, the J call TRBJ2-1, with D tentatively TRBD2 (7 bases). The CDR3 extends over 15 amino acids. Trimming took off 2 bases at V and 9 bases at J, with 17 bases between the two ends. In germline, CDR1 is SSHAT, CDR2 FNYEAQ (reference sequence). CDR3 sequence: CASSLKVGGQVEQFF. CDR3 nucleotides: TGTGCCAGCAGCTTAAAAGTGGGGGGGCAAGTTGAGCAGTTCTTC. Complete variable domain (other parts from reference TRBV7-7 and TRBJ2-1): GAGVSQSPRYKVTKRGQDVTLRCDPISSHATLYWYQQALGQGPEFLTYFNYEAQPDKSGLPSDRFSAERPEGSISTLTIQRTEQRDSAMYRCASSLKVGGQVEQFFGPGTRLTVL.